This TCR beta chain comes out of a study of blood T cell repertoires in COVID-19. Background on the study: The study drew acute and convalescent COVID-19 samples from the United States, Italy and Spain. PBMCs, B-cell-depleted T cells, or T cells were the source of the cDNA or gDNA that made up the material.

J was trimmed by 2 bases and V by 4 bases; bases with no gene match: 5. CDR3 length equals 15 residues. CDR1 is SGHRS, CDR2 YFSETQ, per germline. In the authors' workflow: Amplification of reference gene primers provided the estimated nucleated cell counts. The repertoire was sequenced with immunoSEQ multiplex PCR; TCRdb's copy has only in-frame clones and lacks some. The D gene and trimming were derived from the DNA, and the V and J assignments and clone size from that table. The sample holds 65,000 to 90,000 clones, 82% seen once. The chain is built from TRBV5-1 and TRBJ2-7; 11 nucleotides align to TRBD1. This TCR was recovered from a woman aged 55-75 years with acute or convalescent COVID-19. The sample was peripheral blood. The CDR3 loop reads CASSAGTGGTYEQYF. The CDR3 DNA follows: TGCGCCAGCAGCGCCGGGACAGGGGGGACCTACGAGCAGTACTTC.